This entry features one T cell receptor beta chain sequence. The data were obtained in a study of T cell changes during pregnancy in multiple sclerosis. Sequencing used immunoSEQ multiplex PCR; TCRdb keeps in-frame clones, though not all of them. This repertoire shows about 8,500 clones, 70% to 90% found once; its top ten account for roughly 10%. This specimen was CD8+ T cells from peripheral blood mononuclear cells, taken in the first trimester of pregnancy. The sequence was obtained from a female donor in good health, enrolled as a control in a pregnancy study.

The chain's CDR3 is CASSYITGDDRDTQYF. The CDR3 DNA sequence: TGTGCCAGCAGTTACATAACAGGGGATGATAGAGATACGCAGTATTTT. The genes are TRBV6-5 and TRBJ2-3, with 7 bases that match TRBD1. The V and J ends lost 2 bases and 5 bases, in that order; junction bases with no gene match: 10. Per germline, CDR1 MNHEY and CDR2 SVGAGI. The CDR3 sequence is 16 residues long.